Listed here are 8 T cell receptor beta chains from one sample, sequenced in a study of PD-1 blockade in mismatch repair-deficient tumors (dated by TCRdb to 2017 to 2019). Libraries came from the immunoSEQ multiplex PCR assay. In its TCRdb copy, this immuneACCESS table keeps in-frame sequences only and misses some clones. Where compared with another copy, unresolved V genes explain less than half of these, and the others have no known cause. This sample lists 100,000 or so clones; 82% were detected once. The ten biggest clones cover approximately 6.8% of the sample. Sample: peripheral blood, taken 30 to 36 weeks after starting pembrolizumab. The receptors here all came from an adult with mismatch repair-deficient cancer.

This clone was observed a few times. The chain carries TRBV6-6 and TRBJ2-3, with D possibly TRBD2 on 5 matching bases. Trimming removed 4 bases at V and 3 bases at J, with 8 bases between. Germline V gene data show CDR1 as MNHNY and CDR2 as SVGAGI (reference sequence). The CDR3 runs to 13 residues. This CDR3 is CASSSPGTDTQYF. The CDR3, as DNA: TGTGCCAGCAGTTCCCCGGGGACAGATACGCAGTATTTT.

J is TRBJ2-1 and V is TRBV5-8, with unresolved D. The germline V gene encodes CDR1 SGHTS and CDR2 YDEGEE. Trimming left V 0 bases short and J 9 bases short, with 10 bases between. The CDR3 has 13 amino acids. The CDR3 loop reads CASSLEQKSEQFF. DNA for the CDR3: TGTGCCAGCAGCTTGGAACAGAAGAGTGAGCAGTTCTTC.

The chain joins TRBV5-4 to TRBJ2-7, with D hard to call. CDR1 and CDR2 from the germline V gene are SGHNT and YYREEE (reference sequence). Between the trimmed V and J ends, which lost 0 bases and 0 bases, there was a span of 10 bases. CDR3 length: 15 amino acids. This chain's CDR3 is CASSLGWESSYEQYF. DNA of the CDR3: TGTGCCAGCAGCTTGGGGTGGGAAAGCTCCTACGAGCAGTACTTC.

The genes are TRBV7-2 and TRBJ2-7; 7 bases are a match to TRBD1. In germline, CDR1 is SGHTA, CDR2 FQGNSA. This CDR3 is built from 16 residues. The V gene end was trimmed by 1 base and the J gene end by 6 bases; junction bases not matched to a gene: 12. The CDR3: CASSLGGQRARGEQYF. The CDR3 bases are TGTGCCAGCAGCTTAGGGGGACAGAGGGCGAGAGGCGAGCAGTACTTC.

V and J are TRBV5-6 and TRBJ1-5, with D perhaps matching TRBD1 (5 bases). Germline V CDR1 and CDR2: SGHDT, YYEEEE. V dropped 2 bases and J dropped 2 bases, with 17 bases sitting between them. The CDR3 is 17 residues long. CDR3 in DNA: TGTGCCAGCAGCTTAGGTCGCAGGGTGGAGGGCAATCAGCCCCAGCATTTT. Translation gives CASSLGRRVEGNQPQHF.

The rearrangement links TRBV6-1 to TRBJ2-1; tentatively, D is TRBD2 (6 bases). Germline CDR1 MNHNS, CDR2 SASEGT. This CDR3 is 16 amino acids long. Trimming left V 4 bases short and J 5 bases short, with 18 bases between. The CDR3 spells CASSGFGASANNEQFF. The DNA for the CDR3 is TGTGCCAGCAGTGGATTCGGGGCTAGCGCTAACAATGAGCAGTTCTTC.

In its sample, this clone was seen a few times. The CDR3 DNA is TGTGCCTGGAGTGTATGGAACGAGCAGTACTTC. Protein: CAWSVWNEQYF. The rearrangement uses TRBV30 and TRBJ2-7; D call uncertain. CDR3 length equals 11 residues. V gave up 0 bases and J gave up 5 bases, with 5 bases separating them. Germline V gene lookup returns CDR1 GTSNPN and CDR2 SVGIG (reference sequence).

V usage is TRBV29-1 and J usage is TRBJ2-1; D remains unclear. Germline lookup yields CDR1 SQVTM and CDR2 ANQGSEA. Between the trimmed V and J ends, which lost 8 bases and 0 bases, there was a span of 11 bases. This CDR3 comprises 13 residues. CDR3: CSSRQDSYNEQFF. In DNA form, the CDR3 reads TGCAGCTCGAGGCAGGACTCCTACAATGAGCAGTTCTTC.